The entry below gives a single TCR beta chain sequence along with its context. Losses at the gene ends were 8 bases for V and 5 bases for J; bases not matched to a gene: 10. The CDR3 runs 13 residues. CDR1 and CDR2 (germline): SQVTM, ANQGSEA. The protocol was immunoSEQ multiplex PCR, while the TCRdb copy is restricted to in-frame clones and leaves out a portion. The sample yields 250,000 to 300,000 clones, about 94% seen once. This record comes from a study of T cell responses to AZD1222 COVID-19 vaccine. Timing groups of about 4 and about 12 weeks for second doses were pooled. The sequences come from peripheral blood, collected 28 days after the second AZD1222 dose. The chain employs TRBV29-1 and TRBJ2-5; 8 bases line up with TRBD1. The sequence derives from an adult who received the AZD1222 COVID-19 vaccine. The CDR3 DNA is TGCAGCACCGAGACAGGGGCCGGCGAGACCCAGTACTTC. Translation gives CSTETGAGETQYF.